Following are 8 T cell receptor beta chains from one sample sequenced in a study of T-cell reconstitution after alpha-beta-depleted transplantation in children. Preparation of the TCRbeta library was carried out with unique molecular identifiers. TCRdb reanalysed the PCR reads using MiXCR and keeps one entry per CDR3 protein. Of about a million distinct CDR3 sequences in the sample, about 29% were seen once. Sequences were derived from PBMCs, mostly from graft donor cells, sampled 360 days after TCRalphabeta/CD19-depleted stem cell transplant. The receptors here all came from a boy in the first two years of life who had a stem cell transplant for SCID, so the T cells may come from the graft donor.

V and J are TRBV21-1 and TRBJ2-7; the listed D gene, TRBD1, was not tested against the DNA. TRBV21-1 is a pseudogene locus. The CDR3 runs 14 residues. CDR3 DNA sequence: TGTGCCAGCAGCAAAGAGCCAGGGTCCTACGAGCAGTACTTC. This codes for CASSKEPGSYEQYF.

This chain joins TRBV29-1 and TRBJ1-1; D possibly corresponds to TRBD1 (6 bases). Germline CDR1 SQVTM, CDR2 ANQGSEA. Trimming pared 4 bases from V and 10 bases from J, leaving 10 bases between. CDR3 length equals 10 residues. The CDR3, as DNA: TGCAGCGTTGTCGGGGGGGCAGCTTTCTTT. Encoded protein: CSVVGGAAFF.

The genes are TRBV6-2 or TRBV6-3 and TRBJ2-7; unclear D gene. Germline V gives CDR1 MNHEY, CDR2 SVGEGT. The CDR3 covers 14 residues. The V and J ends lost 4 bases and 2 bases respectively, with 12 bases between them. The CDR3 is CASSCPGDPYEQYF. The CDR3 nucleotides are TGTGCCAGCAGTTGCCCTGGGGATCCCTACGAGCAGTACTTC.

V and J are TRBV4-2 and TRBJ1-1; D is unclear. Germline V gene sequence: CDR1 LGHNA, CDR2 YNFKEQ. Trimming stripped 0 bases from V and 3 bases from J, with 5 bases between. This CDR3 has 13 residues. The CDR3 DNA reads TGTGCCAGCAGCCAAGAAATCCACACTGAAGCTTTCTTT. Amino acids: CASSQEIHTEAFF.

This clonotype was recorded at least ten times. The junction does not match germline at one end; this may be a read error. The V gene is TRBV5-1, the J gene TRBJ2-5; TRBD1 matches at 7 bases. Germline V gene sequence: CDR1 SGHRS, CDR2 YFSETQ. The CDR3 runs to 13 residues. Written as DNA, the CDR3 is TGTGCCAGCAGTTTAAGGGGGCGGGAGACCCAGTACTTC. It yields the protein CASSLRGRETQYF.

The CDR3 DNA follows: TGCAGTGCTAGCCTAGCACGGAGCACAGATACGCAGTATTTT. Protein product: CSASLARSTDTQYF. The chain uses TRBV20-1 and TRBJ2-3; D possibly corresponds to TRBD2 (5 bases). Germline CDR1 reads DFQATT; CDR2 reads SNEGSKA (reference sequence). The CDR3 contains 14 residues. The germline V and J ends were trimmed by 3 bases and 0 bases, with 10 bases remaining between them.

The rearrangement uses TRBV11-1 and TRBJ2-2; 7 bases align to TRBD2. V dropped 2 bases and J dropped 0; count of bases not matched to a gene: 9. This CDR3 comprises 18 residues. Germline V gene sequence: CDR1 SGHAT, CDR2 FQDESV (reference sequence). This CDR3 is CASSLPPPSGPNTGELFF. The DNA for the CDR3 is TGTGCCAGCAGCTTACCACCGCCTAGCGGACCGAACACCGGGGAGCTGTTTTTT. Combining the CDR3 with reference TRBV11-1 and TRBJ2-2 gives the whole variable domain EAEVAQSPRYKITEKSQAVAFWCDPISGHATLYWYRQILGQGPELLVQFQDESVVDDSQLPKDRFSAERLKGVDSTLKIQPAELGDSAMYLCASSLPPPSGPNTGELFFGEGSRLTVL.

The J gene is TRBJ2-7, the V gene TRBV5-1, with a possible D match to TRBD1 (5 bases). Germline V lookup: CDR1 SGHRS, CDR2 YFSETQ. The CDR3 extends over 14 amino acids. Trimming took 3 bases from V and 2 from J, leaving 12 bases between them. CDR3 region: CASSSRTLPYEQYF. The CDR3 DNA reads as TGCGCCAGCAGCTCAAGGACACTTCCCTACGAGCAGTACTTC. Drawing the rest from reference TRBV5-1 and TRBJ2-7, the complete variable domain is KAGVTQTPRYLIKTRGQQVTLSCSPISGHRSVSWYQQTPGQGLQFLFEYFSETQRNKGNFPGRFSGRQFSNSRSEMNVSTLELGDSALYLCASSSRTLPYEQYFGPGTRLTVT.